Following are 16 T cell receptor beta chains from one sample sequenced in a study of T-cell memory formation after mild COVID-19. MiXCR, applied by TCRdb to the 5' RACE reads, yields one record per CDR3 protein. The data show hundreds of thousands of distinct CDR3 sequences, around 17% seen once. Sequencing was done on a sample of PBMCs or a T cell subset sorted from them (not recorded which). All receptors derive from a man in his late teens or twenties who had mild COVID-19 (a few samples of this study predate the infection). Cell type and time point are not known.

The rearrangement joins TRBV5-1 to TRBJ2-5; 7 bases are a match to TRBD1. Germline values: CDR1 SGHRS, CDR2 YFSETQ. This CDR3 contains 15 residues. V was clipped by 5 bases and J by 2 bases; unmatched bases: 9. DNA of the CDR3: TGCGCCAGCAGTTCGCCCCGGACAGGACAAGAGACCCAGTACTTC. It encodes CASSSPRTGQETQYF. The full variable domain, completed using reference TRBV5-1 and TRBJ2-5, is KAGVTQTPRYLIKTRGQQVTLSCSPISGHRSVSWYQQTPGQGLQFLFEYFSETQRNKGNFPGRFSGRQFSNSRSEMNVSTLELGDSALYLCASSSPRTGQETQYFGPGTRLLVL.

The table lists this clonotype with a few counts. This rearrangement joins TRBV7-3 to TRBJ2-2; D may match TRBD1 or TRBD2 (5 bases each). The V end was cut by 5 bases, the J end by 8 bases, with 12 bases between. The CDR3 totals 13 residues. CDR1 and CDR2 from the germline V gene are SGHTA and FQGTGA. The CDR3 loop is CASSQTGQGELFF. The CDR3 DNA is TGTGCCAGCAGCCAGACGGGGCAGGGGGAGCTGTTTTTT.

In its sample, this clonotype was seen a few times. This rearrangement joins TRBV6-2 or TRBV6-3 to TRBJ1-2, with a tentative D call TRBD1 (5 bases). The CDR3 is 12 residues long. CDR1 and CDR2 from the germline V gene are MNHEY and SVGEGT. V lost 2 bases, J lost 7 bases, and 8 bases lay in between. The CDR3 loop reads CASSYQGRGYTF. The CDR3 DNA reads TGTGCCAGCAGTTACCAGGGACGTGGCTACACCTTC.

This clonotype was counted only a few times. V usage is TRBV6-5 and J usage is TRBJ1-6; D is possibly TRBD1 (6 bases). Trimming cost V 5 bases and J 2 bases, with 10 bases left between them. Germline V gene data show CDR1 as MNHEY and CDR2 as SVGAGI. The CDR3 is made up of 15 amino acids. The CDR3 nucleotides read TGTGCCAGCAGTAAAGGACAGCCCTATAATTCACCCCTCCACTTT. Amino acids: CASSKGQPYNSPLHF.

On this clonotype: This may stem from a read error, because a much larger clone lies one nucleotide away. The chain employs TRBV7-2 and TRBJ2-7; tentative D call: TRBD1 (6 bases). Germline-derived CDR1 and CDR2 are SGHTA and FQGNSA. This CDR3 contains 16 residues. V was shortened by 4 bases and J by 0 bases, with 16 bases between the two germline ends. This chain's CDR3 is CASSYRGQKSSYEQYF. CDR3 coding DNA: TGTGCCAGCAGCTACCGCGGACAGAAGAGCTCCTACGAGCAGTACTTC.

This clonotype came up a few times. This chain joins TRBV10-3 and TRBJ1-1; 8 nucleotides agree with TRBD1. Trimming removed 9 bases from V and 1 base from J; junction bases left unmatched: 7. Germline lookup yields CDR1 ENHRY and CDR2 SYGVKD. The CDR3 spans 14 residues. DNA of the CDR3: TGTGCCATTCGGACAGGGAAGGGGAACACTGAAGCTTTCTTT. This gives the protein CAIRTGKGNTEAFF.

The chain combines TRBV5-6 with TRBJ2-1, with TRBD2 matching 7 bases. In germline, CDR1 is SGHDT, CDR2 YYEEEE. Unmatched junction bases numbered 8, after V lost 5 bases and J lost 3 bases. The CDR3 contains 15 residues. CDR3 sequence (DNA): TGTGCCAGCAGTTCGGCGGGGGAAAACTACAATGAGCAGTTCTTC. This gives the protein CASSSAGENYNEQFF.

The table lists this clonotype with many counts. The genes are TRBV12-3 or TRBV12-4 and TRBJ1-1; D ambiguous. CDR3 length equals 13 residues. The ends were cut back, 8 bases at V and 1 base at J, with 11 bases in the middle. CDR3: CASGTHQNTEAFF. For the CDR3, the DNA is TGTGCCAGCGGTACTCATCAGAACACTGAAGCTTTCTTT.

The chain has TRBV6-5 and TRBJ2-7; weak D call: TRBD2 (5 bases). V lost 5 bases and J lost 1, with 15 bases in between. This CDR3 spans 15 amino acids. The germline V gene has CDR1 MNHEY and CDR2 SVGAGI. The CDR3 DNA reads as TGTGCCAGCAGTCTCCATCGGGGATTGTCCTACGAGCAGTACGTC. As protein: CASSLHRGLSYEQYV.

The chain recombines TRBV20-1 with TRBJ1-2; D gene uncertain. V lost 6 bases, J lost 4 bases, and 15 bases lay in between. The germline V gene has CDR1 DFQATT and CDR2 SNEGSKA (reference sequence). The CDR3 contains 13 residues. CDR3 bases: TGCAGTGCGGATCTCCGGAACCTCTATGGCTACACCTTC. Translated: CSADLRNLYGYTF.

CDR3 nucleotide sequence: TGTGCCAGCAGCTCCGGGGGGCCCTCTAACTATGGCTACACCTTC. Protein: CASSSGGPSNYGYTF. The chain combines TRBV7-9 with TRBJ1-2, with a possible D match to TRBD1 (6 bases). This CDR3 has 15 residues. CDR1 and CDR2 from the germline V gene are SEHNR and FQNEAQ (reference sequence). V lost 4 bases and J 0 bases, leaving 12 bases between the germline ends.

This clonotype was observed a few times. The chain is built from TRBV4-3 and TRBJ1-2; a possible D gene is TRBD1 (5 bases). The CDR3 extends over 15 amino acids. V lost 1 base to trimming and J lost 4 bases, with 13 bases between them. Germline V gene data show CDR1 as LGHNA and CDR2 as YSLEER. CDR3 loop: CASSQGGALGYGYTF. The CDR3 DNA is TGCGCCAGCAGCCAAGGAGGGGCCCTCGGCTATGGCTACACCTTC.

This clonotype was recorded a few times. The rearrangement links TRBV12-3 or TRBV12-4 to TRBJ2-3, with D possibly being TRBD2 (6 bases). This CDR3 spans 15 amino acids. V was pared by 3 bases and J by 0 bases, with 10 bases between. For the CDR3, the DNA is TGTGCCAGCAGTTTTTCTCGGGGGAGCACAGATACGCAGTATTTT. Residues: CASSFSRGSTDTQYF.

The sample holds a few counts of this clonotype. The genes are TRBV20-1 and TRBJ2-5; the D gene is possibly TRBD2 (6 bases). V lost 1 base and J lost 0, with 9 bases in between. CDR3 size: 14 residues. Germline CDR1 is DFQATT and CDR2 is SNEGSKA (reference sequence). The DNA for the CDR3 is TGCAGTGCTAGAGGGCGGGGAGACCAAGAGACCCAGTACTTC. It translates to CSARGRGDQETQYF.

This clonotype was seen a handful of times. The chain uses TRBV10-3 and TRBJ1-3; 9 bases are shared with TRBD1. The CDR3 runs 15 residues. V was pared by 4 bases and J by 2 bases, with 3 bases of the junction left unmatched. Looked up from germline, CDR1 is ENHRY and CDR2 is SYGVKD. The CDR3 bases are TGTGCCATCAGTGCCCGGACAGGGGCTGGAAACACCATATATTTT. This gives the protein CAISARTGAGNTIYF.

This sequence joins TRBV7-3 and TRBJ2-6; no definite D call. The CDR3 totals 17 residues. V lost 1 base to trimming and J lost 2 bases, with 12 bases between them. Germline V gives CDR1 SGHTA, CDR2 FQGTGA. CDR3 region: CASSLNPRSAGANVLTF. The CDR3 coding sequence is TGTGCCAGCAGCTTAAATCCAAGGAGCGCTGGGGCCAACGTCCTGACTTTC.